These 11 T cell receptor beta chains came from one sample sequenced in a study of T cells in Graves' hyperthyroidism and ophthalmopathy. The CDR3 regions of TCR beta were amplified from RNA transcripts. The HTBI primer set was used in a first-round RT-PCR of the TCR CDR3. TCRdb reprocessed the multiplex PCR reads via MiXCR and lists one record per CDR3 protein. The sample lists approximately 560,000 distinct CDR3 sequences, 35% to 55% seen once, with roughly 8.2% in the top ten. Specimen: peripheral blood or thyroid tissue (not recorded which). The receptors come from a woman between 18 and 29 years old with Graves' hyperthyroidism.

The CDR3 region has the DNA TGTGCCAGCAGCTTAGTTCCTAGCGGGAGCTACGAGCAGTACTTC. Protein product: CASSLVPSGSYEQYF. The gene calls are TRBV7-9 and TRBJ2-7; 10 nucleotides line up with TRBD2. V dropped 1 base and J dropped 3; count of bases not matched to a gene: 3. This CDR3 is 15 amino acids long. The germline V gene has CDR1 SEHNR and CDR2 FQNEAQ (reference sequence).

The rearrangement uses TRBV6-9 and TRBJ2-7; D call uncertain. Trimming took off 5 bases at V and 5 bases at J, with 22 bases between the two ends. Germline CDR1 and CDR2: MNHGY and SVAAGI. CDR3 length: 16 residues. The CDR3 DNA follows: TGTGCCAGCAGTCAACCTTCTTCGTCCCGTCGTCACGAGCAGTACTTC. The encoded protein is CASSQPSSSRRHEQYF.

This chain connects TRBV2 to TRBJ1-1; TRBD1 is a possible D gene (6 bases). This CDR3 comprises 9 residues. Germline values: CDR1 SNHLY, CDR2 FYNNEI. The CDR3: CARQDAAFF. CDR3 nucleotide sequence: TGTGCTCGACAGGACGCGGCTTTCTTT.

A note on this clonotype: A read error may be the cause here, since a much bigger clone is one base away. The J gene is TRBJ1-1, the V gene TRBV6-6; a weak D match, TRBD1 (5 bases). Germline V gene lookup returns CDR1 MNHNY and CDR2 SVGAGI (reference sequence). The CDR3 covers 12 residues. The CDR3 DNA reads TGTGCCTGCAGTACAGGGAACACTGAAGCTTTCTTT. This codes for CACSTGNTEAFF.

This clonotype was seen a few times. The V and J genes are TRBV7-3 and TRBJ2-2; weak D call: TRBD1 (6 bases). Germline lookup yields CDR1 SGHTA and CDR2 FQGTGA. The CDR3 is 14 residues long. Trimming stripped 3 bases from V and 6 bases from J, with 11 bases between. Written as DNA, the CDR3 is TGTGCCAGCAGCTTCGAGGGGGTGTCCGGGGAGCTGTTTTTT. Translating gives CASSFEGVSGELFF.

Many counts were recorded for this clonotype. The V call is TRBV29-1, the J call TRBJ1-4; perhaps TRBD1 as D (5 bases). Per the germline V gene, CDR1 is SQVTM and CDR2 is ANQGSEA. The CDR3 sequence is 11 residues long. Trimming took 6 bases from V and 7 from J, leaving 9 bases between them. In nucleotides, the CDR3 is TGCAGCGTCGGGGACTCTGAAAAACTGTTTTTT. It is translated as CSVGDSEKLFF.

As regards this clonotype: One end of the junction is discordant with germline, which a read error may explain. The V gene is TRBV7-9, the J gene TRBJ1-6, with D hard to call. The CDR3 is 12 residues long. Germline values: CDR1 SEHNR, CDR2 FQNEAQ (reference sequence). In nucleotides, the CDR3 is TGCGCCAGCAGCCAAGGGCGTAAAGCCCTCCACTTT. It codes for CASSQGRKALHF.

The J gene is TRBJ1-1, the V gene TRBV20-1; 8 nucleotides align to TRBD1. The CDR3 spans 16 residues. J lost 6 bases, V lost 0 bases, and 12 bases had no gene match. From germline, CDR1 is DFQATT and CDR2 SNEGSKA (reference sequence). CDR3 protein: CSARDPGGLDSAEAFF. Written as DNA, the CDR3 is TGCAGTGCTAGAGACCCAGGGGGCTTGGATAGCGCTGAAGCTTTCTTT.

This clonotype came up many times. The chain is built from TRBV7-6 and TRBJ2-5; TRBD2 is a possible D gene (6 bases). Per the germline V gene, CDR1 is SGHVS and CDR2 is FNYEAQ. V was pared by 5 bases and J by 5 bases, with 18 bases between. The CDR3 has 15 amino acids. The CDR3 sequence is CASSHLTSTGETQYF. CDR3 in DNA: TGTGCCAGCAGCCACCTGACTAGTACGGGGGAGACCCAGTACTTC.

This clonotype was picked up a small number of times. Written as DNA, the CDR3 is TGTGCCAGCAGCACACGGACAGCCTCAAACTCTGGGGCCAACGTCCTGACTTTC. Translated: CASSTRTASNSGANVLTF. The gene calls are TRBV9 and TRBJ2-6; D might be TRBD1 (6 bases). Germline lookup yields CDR1 SGDLS and CDR2 YYNGEE. This CDR3 contains 18 residues. The ends were cut back, 4 bases at V and 0 bases at J, with 17 bases in the middle.

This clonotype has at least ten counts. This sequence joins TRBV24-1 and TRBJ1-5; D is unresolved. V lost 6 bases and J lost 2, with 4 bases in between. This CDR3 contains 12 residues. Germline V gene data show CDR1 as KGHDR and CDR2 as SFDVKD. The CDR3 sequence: CATSYGNQPQHF. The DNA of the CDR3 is TGTGCCACCAGTTATGGCAATCAGCCCCAGCATTTT.